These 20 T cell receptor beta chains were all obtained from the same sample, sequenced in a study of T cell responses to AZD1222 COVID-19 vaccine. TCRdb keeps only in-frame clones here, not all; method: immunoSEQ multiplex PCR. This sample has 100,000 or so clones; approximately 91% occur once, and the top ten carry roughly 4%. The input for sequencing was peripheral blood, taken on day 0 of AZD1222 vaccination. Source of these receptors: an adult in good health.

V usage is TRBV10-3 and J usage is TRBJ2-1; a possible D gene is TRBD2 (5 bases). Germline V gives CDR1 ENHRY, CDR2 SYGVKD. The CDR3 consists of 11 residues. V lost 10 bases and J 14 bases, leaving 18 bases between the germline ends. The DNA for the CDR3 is TGTGCCACCCGGGGTGGGGTAGGAAAGTTCTTC. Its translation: CATRGGVGKFF.

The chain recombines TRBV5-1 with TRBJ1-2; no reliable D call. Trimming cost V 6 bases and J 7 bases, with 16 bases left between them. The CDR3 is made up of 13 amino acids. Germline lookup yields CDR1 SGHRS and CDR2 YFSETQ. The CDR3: CASTPLLGGGYTF. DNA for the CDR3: TGCGCCAGCACCCCTCTGTTGGGTGGTGGCTACACCTTC. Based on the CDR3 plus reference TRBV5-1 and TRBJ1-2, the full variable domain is KAGVTQTPRYLIKTRGQQVTLSCSPISGHRSVSWYQQTPGQGLQFLFEYFSETQRNKGNFPGRFSGRQFSNSRSEMNVSTLELGDSALYLCASTPLLGGGYTFGSGTRLTVV.

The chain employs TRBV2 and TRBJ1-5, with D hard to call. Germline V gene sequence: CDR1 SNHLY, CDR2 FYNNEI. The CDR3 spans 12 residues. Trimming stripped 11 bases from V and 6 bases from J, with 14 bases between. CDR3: CASGVRGQPQHF. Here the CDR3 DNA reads TGTGCCTCTGGGGTTCGTGGTCAGCCCCAGCATTTT.

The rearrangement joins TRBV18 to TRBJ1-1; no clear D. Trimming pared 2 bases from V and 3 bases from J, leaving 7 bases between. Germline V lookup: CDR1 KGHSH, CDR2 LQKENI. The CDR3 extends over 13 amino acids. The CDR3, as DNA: TGTGCCAGCTCACCATCAATGGACACTGAAGCTTTCTTT. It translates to CASSPSMDTEAFF.

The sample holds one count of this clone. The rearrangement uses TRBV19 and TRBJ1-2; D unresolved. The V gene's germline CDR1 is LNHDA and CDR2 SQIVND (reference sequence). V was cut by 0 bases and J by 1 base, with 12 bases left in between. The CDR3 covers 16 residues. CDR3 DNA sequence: TGTGCCAGTAGTATAGATCTGACGGGGTATAACTATGGCTACACCTTC. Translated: CASSIDLTGYNYGYTF.

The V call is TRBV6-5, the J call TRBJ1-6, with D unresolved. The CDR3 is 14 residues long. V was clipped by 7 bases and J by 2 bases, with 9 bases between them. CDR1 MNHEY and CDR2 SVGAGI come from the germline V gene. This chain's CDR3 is CASNSGAYNSPLHF. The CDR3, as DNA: TGTGCCAGCAATTCGGGTGCCTATAATTCACCCCTCCACTTT.

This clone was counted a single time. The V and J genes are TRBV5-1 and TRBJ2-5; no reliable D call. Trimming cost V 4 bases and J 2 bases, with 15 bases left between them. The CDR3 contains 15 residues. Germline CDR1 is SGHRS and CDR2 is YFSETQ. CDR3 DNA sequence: TGCGCCAGCAGCAGAAACCAGATTTCACAAGAGACCCAGTACTTC. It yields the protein CASSRNQISQETQYF.

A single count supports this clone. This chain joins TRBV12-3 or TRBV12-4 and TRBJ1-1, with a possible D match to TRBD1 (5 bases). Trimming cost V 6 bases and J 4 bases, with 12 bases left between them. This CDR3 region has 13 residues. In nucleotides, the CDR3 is TGTGCCAGCAGCTCGTGGGGCCCCACTGAAGCTTTCTTT. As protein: CASSSWGPTEAFF.

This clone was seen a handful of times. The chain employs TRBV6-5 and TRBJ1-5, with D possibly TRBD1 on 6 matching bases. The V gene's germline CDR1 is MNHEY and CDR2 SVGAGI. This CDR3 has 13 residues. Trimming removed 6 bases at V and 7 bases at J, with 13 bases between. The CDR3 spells CASRPTGNQPQHF. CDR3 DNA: TGTGCCAGCAGACCCACAGGGAACCAGCCCCAGCATTTT.

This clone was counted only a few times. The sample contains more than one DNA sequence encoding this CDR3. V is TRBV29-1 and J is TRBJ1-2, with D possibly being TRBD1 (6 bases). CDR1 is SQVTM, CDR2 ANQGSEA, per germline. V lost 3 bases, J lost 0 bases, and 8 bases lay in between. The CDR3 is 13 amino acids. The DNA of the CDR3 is TGCAGCGTTGAGACAGGCTCTAACTATGGCTACACCTTC. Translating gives CSVETGSNYGYTF.

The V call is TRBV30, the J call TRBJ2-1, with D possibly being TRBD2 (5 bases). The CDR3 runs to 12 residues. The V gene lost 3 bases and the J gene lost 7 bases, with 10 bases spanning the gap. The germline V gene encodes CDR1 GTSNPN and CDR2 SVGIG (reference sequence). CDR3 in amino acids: CAWRRVKNEQFF. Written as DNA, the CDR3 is TGTGCCTGGAGGCGGGTTAAGAATGAGCAGTTCTTC.

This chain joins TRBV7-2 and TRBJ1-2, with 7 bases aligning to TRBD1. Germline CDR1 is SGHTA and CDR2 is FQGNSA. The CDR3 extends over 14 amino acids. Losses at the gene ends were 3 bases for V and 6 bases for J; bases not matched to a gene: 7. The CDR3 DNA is TGTGCCAGCAGCTTCCGGGACAGCCAAAATGGCTACACCTTC. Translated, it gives CASSFRDSQNGYTF.

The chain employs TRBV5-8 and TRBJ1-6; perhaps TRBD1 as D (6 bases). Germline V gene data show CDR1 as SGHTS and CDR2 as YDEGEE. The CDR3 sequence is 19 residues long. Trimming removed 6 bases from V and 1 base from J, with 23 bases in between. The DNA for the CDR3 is TGTGCCAGCACCACGGTGGCCAGGGGAATCACGTCCTATAATTCACCCCTCCACTTT. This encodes CASTTVARGITSYNSPLHF.

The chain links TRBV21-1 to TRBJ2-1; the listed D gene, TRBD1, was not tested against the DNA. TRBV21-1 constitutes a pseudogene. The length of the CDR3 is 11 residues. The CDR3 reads CASSPVAEQFF. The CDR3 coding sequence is TGTGCCAGCTCCCCAGTGGCTGAGCAGTTCTTC.

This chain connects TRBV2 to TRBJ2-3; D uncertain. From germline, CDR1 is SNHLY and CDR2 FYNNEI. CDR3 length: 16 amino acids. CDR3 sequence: CANLVVSQSGTDTQYF. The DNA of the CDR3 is TGTGCTAACCTCGTCGTTAGTCAATCAGGCACAGATACGCAGTATTTT.

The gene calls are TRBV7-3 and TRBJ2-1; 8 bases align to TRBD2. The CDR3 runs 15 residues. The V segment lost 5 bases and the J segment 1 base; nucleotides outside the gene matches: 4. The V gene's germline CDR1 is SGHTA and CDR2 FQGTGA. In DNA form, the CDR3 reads TGTGCCAGCAGCCCGAGCGGGGGATCCTACAATGAGCAGTTCTTC. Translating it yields CASSPSGGSYNEQFF.

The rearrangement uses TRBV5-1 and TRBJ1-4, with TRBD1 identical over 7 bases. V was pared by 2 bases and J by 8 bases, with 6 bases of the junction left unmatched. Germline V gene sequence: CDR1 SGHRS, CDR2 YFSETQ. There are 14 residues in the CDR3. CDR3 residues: CASSLDRAQEKLFF. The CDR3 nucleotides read TGCGCCAGCAGCTTAGACAGGGCCCAAGAAAAACTGTTTTTT.

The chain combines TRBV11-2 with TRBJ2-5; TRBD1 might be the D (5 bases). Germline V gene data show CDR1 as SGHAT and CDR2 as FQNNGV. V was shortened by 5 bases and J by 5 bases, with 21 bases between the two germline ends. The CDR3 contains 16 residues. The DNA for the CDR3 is TGTGCCAGCAGCCTAACCTTGGACGGGCAGGGTGAGACCCAGTACTTC. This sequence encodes CASSLTLDGQGETQYF.

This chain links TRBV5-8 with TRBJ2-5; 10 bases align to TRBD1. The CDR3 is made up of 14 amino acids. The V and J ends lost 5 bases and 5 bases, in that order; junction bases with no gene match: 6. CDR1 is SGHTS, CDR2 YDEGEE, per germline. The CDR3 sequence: CASSRQGARETQYF. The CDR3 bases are TGTGCCAGCAGTCGACAGGGGGCGCGTGAGACCCAGTACTTC.

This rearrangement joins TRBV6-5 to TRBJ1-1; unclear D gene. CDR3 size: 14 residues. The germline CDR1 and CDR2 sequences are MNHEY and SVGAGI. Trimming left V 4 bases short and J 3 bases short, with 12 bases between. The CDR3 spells CASSLAGGDTEAFF. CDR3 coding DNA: TGTGCCAGCAGTTTGGCAGGTGGGGACACTGAAGCTTTCTTT.